This TCR beta chain was captured by sequencing in a study of blood T cell repertoires in COVID-19. Study context: Acute-phase and convalescent COVID-19 samples originated in the United States, Italy and Spain. T cells, B-cell-depleted T cells, or PBMCs provided the cDNA or gDNA that served as material.

As handled by the study authors: Estimation of nucleated cell counts was performed using reference gene primer amplification. The data were produced by immunoSEQ multiplex PCR, yet TCRdb's version contains in-frame clones alone and is incomplete. That table is the source of V, J and clone size, and D and trimming were worked out from the DNA. The data show 100,000 to 120,000 clones, approximately 79% seen once. Per germline, CDR1 MDHEN and CDR2 SYDVKM. Trimming took 6 bases from V and 3 from J, leaving 18 bases between them. This CDR3 region has 15 residues. The chain has TRBV28 and TRBJ2-7; D possibly corresponds to TRBD1 (6 bases). The sequence was collected from a woman older than 75 with active or convalescent COVID-19. The source material was peripheral blood. The CDR3 is CASRPGTPAFYEQYF. The CDR3 DNA sequence: TGTGCCAGCAGGCCCGGGACACCCGCCTTCTACGAGCAGTACTTC.